Listed here are 19 T cell receptor beta chains from one sample, sequenced in a study of T cell repertoires in cytomegalovirus infection. TCRdb reprocessed the reads via MiXCR and lists one record per CDR3 protein. The table has more than 140,000 distinct CDR3 sequences, about 6.3% seen once; the top ten hold approximately 19%. Sequencing input: PBMCs. The receptors here all came from a human donor in good health (CMV status not recorded). Some clones in this sample may be carry-over from other donors' samples.

This clonotype occurred many times. CDR3 DNA: TGTGCCAGCAGCTTAGACGGGACGGTGAAGGGGGAGCTGTTTTTT. Protein product: CASSLDGTVKGELFF. The gene calls are TRBV7-9 and TRBJ2-2; D is perhaps TRBD1 or TRBD2 (5 bases each). Germline CDR1 is SEHNR and CDR2 is FQNEAQ (reference sequence). The CDR3 sequence is 15 residues long. V was cut by 1 base and J by 8 bases, with 14 bases left in between.

This clonotype was counted at least ten times. The chain has TRBV7-8 and TRBJ1-1; no clear D gene. CDR1 is SGHVS and CDR2 is FQNEAQ in the germline V gene. V lost 5 bases and J lost 1, with 8 bases in between. The CDR3 consists of 13 residues. The CDR3: CASSALRNTEAFF. The CDR3 nucleotides are TGTGCCAGCAGCGCCCTAAGGAACACTGAAGCTTTCTTT.

This clonotype has ten or more counts. The chain uses TRBV7-2 and TRBJ2-1, with D uncertain. Looked up from germline, CDR1 is SGHTA and CDR2 is FQGNSA. Between the trimmed V and J ends, which lost 2 bases and 3 bases, there was a span of 5 bases. The length of the CDR3 is 13 residues. CDR3: CASSLFHYNEQFF. The CDR3 nucleotides read TGTGCCAGCAGCTTATTTCACTACAATGAGCAGTTCTTC.

The CDR3: CASSPGSGITEAFF. In DNA, the CDR3 is TGTGCCAGCAGCCCAGGGTCAGGGATCACTGAAGCTTTCTTT. The chain joins TRBV28 to TRBJ1-1, with a tentative D call TRBD1 (5 bases). V was clipped by 6 bases and J by 4 bases, with 15 bases between them. This CDR3 spans 14 amino acids. The germline V gene encodes CDR1 MDHEN and CDR2 SYDVKM.

The table lists this clonotype with a few counts. The chain is built from TRBV5-1 and TRBJ2-5; perhaps TRBD2 as D (5 bases). V lost 4 bases and J lost 2, with 18 bases in between. CDR1 and CDR2 (germline): SGHRS, YFSETQ. The CDR3 length is 16 residues. In nucleotides, the CDR3 is TGCGCCAGCAGCCCCAGACTATCCTCCTTGCAAGAGACCCAGTACTTC. It is translated as CASSPRLSSLQETQYF.

V and J are TRBV6-6 and TRBJ1-1; tentatively, D is TRBD1 (6 bases). Germline lookup yields CDR1 MNHNY and CDR2 SVGAGI (reference sequence). The CDR3 consists of 15 residues. Trimming removed 6 bases from V and 1 base from J, with 15 bases in between. Here the CDR3 DNA reads TGTGCCAGCAGCTGGGGGGGGGCCGGGAACACTGAAGCTTTCTTT. It specifies CASSWGGAGNTEAFF.

In its sample, this clonotype was seen a few times. The chain has TRBV20-1 and TRBJ2-7; the D gene is possibly TRBD1 (6 bases). The germline V gene has CDR1 DFQATT and CDR2 SNEGSKA (reference sequence). Trimming stripped 0 bases from V and 6 bases from J, with 12 bases between. The CDR3 length is 13 residues. The CDR3 sequence: CSAREGGLGEQYF. The CDR3 region has the DNA TGCAGTGCTAGAGAAGGGGGTCTGGGCGAGCAGTACTTC.

This clonotype was recorded many times. At one end, the junction sequence differs from germline, possibly due to a read error. The J gene is TRBJ2-5, the V gene TRBV7-2, with no clear D. This CDR3 has 13 residues. Germline V lookup: CDR1 SGHTA, CDR2 FQGNSA. The CDR3 loop is CASSLSFRYGPNF. The CDR3 DNA sequence: TGTGCCAGCAGCTTATCTTTCCGGTATGGACCAAACTTC.

This clonotype occurred many times. The chain is built from TRBV2 and TRBJ1-4, with unresolved D. Trimming took off 4 bases at V and 1 base at J, with 10 bases between the two ends. The CDR3 has 15 amino acids. CDR1 and CDR2 from the germline V gene are SNHLY and FYNNEI. This chain's CDR3 is CASSADGGTNEKLFF. In DNA form, the CDR3 reads TGTGCCAGCAGTGCGGACGGAGGAACTAATGAAAAACTGTTTTTT.

This clonotype has a count of ten or more. This chain connects TRBV7-2 to TRBJ2-5, with 9 positions matching TRBD2. V shed 5 bases and J 5 bases; nucleotides not matched to a gene: 6. Per the germline V gene, CDR1 is SGHTA and CDR2 is FQGNSA. CDR3 size: 14 residues. CDR3 amino acids: CASSPAGGRETQYF. The CDR3 DNA is TGTGCCAGCAGCCCCGCGGGGGGGCGGGAGACCCAGTACTTC.

Many counts were recorded for this clonotype. This chain links TRBV7-8 with TRBJ2-7, with D possibly being TRBD2 (7 bases). Germline V CDR1 and CDR2: SGHVS, FQNEAQ. This CDR3 has 14 amino acids. Between the trimmed V and J ends, which lost 4 bases and 5 bases, there was a span of 15 bases. CDR3 residues: CASSSPRGADEQYF. Here the CDR3 DNA reads TGTGCCAGCAGCTCCCCTCGGGGGGCCGACGAGCAGTACTTC.

This clonotype was counted many times. This chain connects TRBV7-9 to TRBJ1-6; D unresolved. V lost 4 bases to trimming and J lost 7 bases, with 11 bases between them. This CDR3 is 14 amino acids long. Germline lookup yields CDR1 SEHNR and CDR2 FQNEAQ (reference sequence). This CDR3 reads CASSSPMRNSPLHF. CDR3 bases: TGTGCCAGCAGCTCCCCGATGAGGAATTCACCCCTCCACTTT.

This clonotype has a count of ten or more. The chain combines TRBV12-5 with TRBJ2-3, with D possibly matching TRBD2 (6 bases). CDR1 is LGHNT, CDR2 FRNRAP, per germline. Trimming stripped 0 bases from V and 0 bases from J, with 13 bases between. This CDR3 contains 17 residues. The chain's CDR3 is CASGLVPRGDSTDTQYF. Written as DNA, the CDR3 is TGTGCTAGTGGTTTGGTACCGCGCGGGGACAGCACAGATACGCAGTATTTT.

This clonotype was picked up a small number of times. CDR3 nucleotide sequence: TGCAGCCTAGGGGGACAGAAGAACACTGAAGCTTTCTTT. Encoded protein: CSLGGQKNTEAFF. The chain recombines TRBV29-1 with TRBJ1-1, with 7 nucleotides matching TRBD1. In germline, CDR1 is SQVTM, CDR2 ANQGSEA. The CDR3 extends over 13 amino acids. J gave up 1 base and V 8 bases, and 7 bases lay outside the gene matches.

V usage is TRBV6-2 or TRBV6-3 and J usage is TRBJ2-7; D might be TRBD2 (5 bases). CDR3 length: 14 amino acids. Germline V CDR1 and CDR2: MNHEY, SVGEGT. The germline V and J ends were trimmed by 2 bases and 0 bases, with 8 bases remaining between them. This chain's CDR3 is CASSYAGRSYEQYF. The CDR3 DNA is TGTGCCAGCAGTTACGCGGGCCGCTCCTACGAGCAGTACTTC.

This clonotype showed up many times. Here the CDR3 DNA reads TGTGCCAGCAGCTTCCAGGGTAATTCACCCCTCCACTTT. Amino acids: CASSFQGNSPLHF. The chain links TRBV5-4 to TRBJ1-6; a possible D gene is TRBD1 (5 bases). This CDR3 comprises 13 residues. CDR1 SGHNT and CDR2 YYREEE come from the germline V gene (reference sequence). Trimming took 2 bases from V and 6 from J, leaving 6 bases between them.

There are many counts of this clonotype. The chain employs TRBV12-3 or TRBV12-4 and TRBJ1-5, with D possibly matching TRBD1 (5 bases). V was clipped by 8 bases and J by 6 bases, with 14 bases between them. This CDR3 region has 13 residues. CDR3 in amino acids: CASRQGGPQPQHF. The CDR3 nucleotides are TGTGCCAGCCGTCAGGGAGGCCCTCAGCCCCAGCATTTT.

This clonotype appeared a few times. The chain joins TRBV20-1 to TRBJ1-6; TRBD1 is a possible D gene (6 bases). V was cut by 6 bases and J by 9 bases, with 12 bases left in between. CDR3 length: 12 amino acids. CDR1 and CDR2 (germline): DFQATT, SNEGSKA (reference sequence). In DNA, the CDR3 is TGCAGTGCAGGGGGGACGGGTTCACCCCTCCACTTT. It is translated as CSAGGTGSPLHF.

This clonotype was recorded at least ten times. The chain uses TRBV19 and TRBJ1-5; perhaps TRBD1 as D (5 bases). There are 13 residues in the CDR3. Looked up from germline, CDR1 is LNHDA and CDR2 is SQIVND (reference sequence). Deletions cut 5 bases from V and 5 bases from J, with 10 bases between. This CDR3 is CASSQGPDQPQHF. In DNA form, the CDR3 reads TGTGCCAGTAGTCAGGGTCCCGATCAGCCCCAGCATTTT.